Only a few counts were recorded for the clone carrying this TCR beta chain. Unique molecular identifiers were incorporated into the prepared TCRbeta library. A single record per CDR3 protein comes from TCRdb applying MiXCR to the PCR reads. The table includes about 540,000 distinct CDR3 sequences, around 19% detected once. From germline, CDR1 is MNHNS and CDR2 SASEGT. The CDR3 is made up of 15 amino acids. The V end lost 2 bases, the J end lost 0 bases, and 9 bases lay between the germline ends. The data originate from a study of T-cell reconstitution after alpha-beta-depleted transplantation in children.

The J gene is TRBJ2-3, the V gene TRBV6-1, with D maybe TRBD2 (6 bases). Sequenced material: PBMCs from the stem cell graft donor, taken from the stem cell graft. This clonotype was obtained from a human donor who donated a stem cell graft to a child with acute lymphoblastic leukemia. In DNA form, the CDR3 reads TGTGCCAGCAGTGAAAGGAGCGGGAGCACAGATACGCAGTATTTT. This translates into CASSERSGSTDTQYF.